This TCR beta chain stems from a study of response to subunit inactivated influenza vaccine. Overall study findings and caveats: The authors suggested that few new T cells are recruited per seasonal influenza vaccination.

This clonotype was counted ten times or more. Its antigen is not known. One entry per CDR3 protein results from TCRdb running MiXCR on the RT-PCR reads. The sample has under 200,000 distinct CDR3 sequences; around 10% are singletons. The specimen was CD8+ T cells sorted from PBMCs, collected less than 30 months after vaccination. This TCR was recovered from a man aged 45 to 70 who received an inactivated influenza vaccine.

DNA of the CDR3: TGTGCCAGCAGCTTAGGACAAGTCACCGGGGAGCTGTTTTTT. Translated: CASSLGQVTGELFF. The chain is built from TRBV11-2 and TRBJ2-2, with D unresolved. The CDR3 is 14 amino acids. Germline CDR1 reads SGHAT; CDR2 reads FQNNGV. The V end lost 1 base, the J end lost 4 bases, and 7 bases lay between the germline ends.